This T cell receptor (beta chain) was recorded in a study of blood T cell repertoires in COVID-19 (dated by TCRdb to 2020 to 2021). Regarding the study in general: Samples covering the acute and convalescent phases of COVID-19 were provided by collaborators in the United States, Italy and Spain. The repertoires were released in a freely available public database intended as a resource for research on the immune response to SARS-CoV-2. HLA class I and class II types, where available, came from metadata supplied by the sample provider rather than from assay-based typing. The samples were drawn from two sources: the first 160 participants of the ongoing ImmuneRACE study, and 1,254 subjects contributed by 6 global collaborators. Deeply sampled blood TCRbeta repertoires from subjects exposed to, actively infected with, or recovered from COVID-19 were included in the dataset. The prospective study material was composed of cDNA or gDNA derived from T cells, B-cell-depleted T cells, or PBMCs. A de-identified subject ID, COVID-19 status, age in years and sex were almost always included in the sample metadata. What the work shows at the level of the full study, not this receptor alone: The quantity of clinical and demographic metadata differed by source and by participant and was supplied without curation.

At one collaborating source in Seattle, patients were enrolled during active infection and were followed longitudinally through the course of disease. The collaborating institutions used their own protocols to collect whole blood in K2EDTA tubes. For TCRbeta analysis, collaborator samples were shipped as frozen whole blood, as isolated PBMCs, or as DNA extracted from either sample type. On this clone itself: Its antigen specificity is not known. The sample holds no much larger clone one base away, and base qualities are not on file.

TCRbeta CDR3 regions were amplified from genomic DNA using the immunoSEQ Assay, a bias-controlled multiplex PCR. As for how the authors treated the data: The number of nucleated cells in each sample was estimated by amplification of reference gene primers within the assay. Sequence reads were collapsed and filtered to measure the absolute abundance of every unique TCRbeta CDR3 rearrangement. For each sample, productive Simpson clonality was calculated as the square root of Simpson's diversity index across productive rearrangements. Not all clones reach the TCRdb copy of this immuneACCESS table, which keeps in-frame sequences only. Checked studies attribute under half of the gap to unresolved V genes and leave the rest unexplained. That table furnishes V, J and clone size, whereas the DNA furnished D and trimming. Here the sample has about 180,000 clones; about 86% occur a single time. Approximately 12% of the sample belongs to the ten largest clones.

The sequence was collected from a woman between 65 and 79 years old with COVID-19, enrolled during active disease. Material: peripheral blood.

The DNA is TGTGCCAGCTCACCACGCCTGGACAGGGCGACTGGAAACACCATATATTTT. This is translated as CASSPRLDRATGNTIYF. The V and J segments used are TRBV18 and TRBJ1-3, with TRBD1 identical over 8 junction bases. From the germline V gene, CDR1 is KGHSH and CDR2 is LQKENI. Inclusive of the bounding cysteine and phenylalanine, the CDR3 is 17 residues long. Only the CDR3 portion is preserved as DNA: 51 bases, with reading frame beginning at the first base. V is trimmed back by 1 base and J by 2 bases, and the junction contains 7 bases that no gene match accounts for.